This is a list of T cell receptor beta chains from one sample in a study of vaccination and CD4 T cells after COVID-19. TCRdb analysed the PCR reads with MiXCR anew, one entry per CDR3 protein. This table has approximately 10,000 distinct CDR3 sequences, 60% appearing once. The antigens these receptors bind are not known. Sequences were derived from cultured CD4+ T cells from blood, sampled after SARS-CoV-2 vaccination. The receptor source for this set is a human donor with COVID-19. The CDR3 runs from the conserved cysteine through the conserved F or W. Each record gives: CDR3 DNA, CDR3 protein, clone size, D gene, J gene, V gene. The D gene is left open where the match is weak. Where a row states a size, it is once, few, many or the class of an expanded clone; other rows omit it.

TGTGCCAGCAGCCCCCCCTCGGGCCCCTCCTACGAGCAGTACTTC,CASSPPSGPSYEQYF,few,NA,TRBJ2-7,TRBV7-3
TGCAGTGTCCCCGTGGCGAACACCATATATTTT,CSVPVANTIYF,few,NA,TRBJ1-3,TRBV20-1
TGTGCCAGCAGTAGAGCGGGCGTCTCCTACGAGCAGTACTTC,CASSRAGVSYEQYF,once,NA,TRBJ2-7,TRBV6-1
TGTGCCTGGAGTGTGGATGAAGAGACCCAGTACTTC,CAWSVDEETQYF,NA,NA,TRBJ2-5,TRBV30
TGTGCCACCAGCAGAGAGGGGCAGGGGGCGAAGGAGCAGTACTTC,CATSREGQGAKEQYF,NA,TRBD1,TRBJ2-7,TRBV15
TGTGCCAGCTCCTTCGGAGCGGGCAGGTTTAGTCTCCCGAACACTGAAGCTTTCTTT,CASSFGAGRFSLPNTEAFF,NA,NA,TRBJ1-1,TRBV27
TGTGCCAGCAGCCGCTACCAAGAGACCCAGTACTTC,CASSRYQETQYF,few,NA,TRBJ2-5,TRBV27
TGTGCCATCAGTGAGGCGGCCGGGGGGTATGGCTACACCTTC,CAISEAAGGYGYTF,NA,NA,TRBJ1-2,TRBV10-3
TGTGCCAGCAGTGTTTGGGGGGGCGGCTACACCTTC,CASSVWGGGYTF,NA,NA,TRBJ1-2,TRBV2
TGTGCCAGCAGCTTGGTGGACAGGGACTATGGCTACACCTTC,CASSLVDRDYGYTF,NA,TRBD1,TRBJ1-2,TRBV5-4
TGTGCCAGCAAGGAGTGGGAGACCCAGTACTTC,CASKEWETQYF,NA,NA,TRBJ2-5,TRBV28
TGTGCCAGCAGTTACAGACAGGGATACTACGAGCAGTACTTC,CASSYRQGYYEQYF,NA,TRBD1,TRBJ2-7,TRBV6-5
TGCAGTGCTAATCCGGTCATTATGAACACTGAAGCTTTCTTT,CSANPVIMNTEAFF,NA,NA,TRBJ1-1,TRBV20-1
TGTGCCAGCAGTGAACGGGCGGAGAGCACTGAAGCTTTCTTT,CASSERAESTEAFF,NA,NA,TRBJ1-1,TRBV6-1
TGCAGTGCTAGAGATGTCGAGCGGGGGGGCCTTAAGACCCAGTACTTC,CSARDVERGGLKTQYF,NA,TRBD2,TRBJ2-5,TRBV20-1
TGTGCCAGCAGTTTGGGAGGGGGGGGCGCTGAAGCTTTCTTT,CASSLGGGGAEAFF,NA,NA,TRBJ1-1,TRBV28
TGCAGTGCTAGTGGGGCGGCCCGGGAGACCCAGTACTTC,CSASGAARETQYF,NA,NA,TRBJ2-5,TRBV20-1
TGTGCCACCAGTGATTTCGGGACTAGCGGGGGGAGTCGTCAAGAGACCCAGTACTTC,CATSDFGTSGGSRQETQYF,few,TRBD2,TRBJ2-5,TRBV24-1
TGTGCCAGCAGCCAAGATCGGACTAGCGGGGGGGAGACCCAGTACTTC,CASSQDRTSGGETQYF,NA,TRBD2,TRBJ2-5,TRBV4-2
TGTGCCAGCAGTTCCGCGCCGGGACAGGGGATTGGAGCTTTCTTT,CASSSAPGQGIGAFF,NA,TRBD1,TRBJ1-1,TRBV6-5
TGTGCCAGTAGTACCGGTGGGACAGGGTGGGGGCAAGAGACCCAGTACTTC,CASSTGGTGWGQETQYF,NA,TRBD1,TRBJ2-5,TRBV19
TGTGCCAGTAGTAGAACCGGGACAGGGGACGGCTACACCTTC,CASSRTGTGDGYTF,NA,TRBD1,TRBJ1-2,TRBV19
TGCAGTGCTAGCCCAGGGGGGAACGGCTACACCTTC,CSASPGGNGYTF,NA,TRBD1,TRBJ1-2,TRBV20-1
TGTGCCTGGAGCTCGGACAGGGGGTCAGGAGGCTACACCTTC,CAWSSDRGSGGYTF,NA,TRBD1,TRBJ1-2,TRBV30
TGTGCCAGCAGCTGGGACAGCACAGATACGCAGTATTTT,CASSWDSTDTQYF,NA,NA,TRBJ2-3,TRBV7-9
TGTGCCAGCAGCTTAACGGGACAAAACACCGGGGAGCTGTTTTTT,CASSLTGQNTGELFF,NA,NA,TRBJ2-2,TRBV7-2
TGTGCCAGCAGTGAAGCGATGGGGTTTGTCTATGGCTACACCTTC,CASSEAMGFVYGYTF,NA,NA,TRBJ1-2,TRBV6-1
TGTGCCAGCAGCAGAGACAGGGCCCAATTGGCTGAAGCTTTCTTT,CASSRDRAQLAEAFF,NA,TRBD1,TRBJ1-1,TRBV6-1
TGTGCCAGTGGTCGGGCGAATAGCAATCAGCCCCAGCATTTT,CASGRANSNQPQHF,NA,NA,TRBJ1-5,TRBV19
TGTGCCAGCAGTCAACAGGGGAGTTTGGATGGCTACACCTTC,CASSQQGSLDGYTF,NA,TRBD1,TRBJ1-2,TRBV6-4
TGTGCCAGCAGTAGGCGACAGGCTTGTGATTCACCCCTCCACTTT,CASSRRQACDSPLHF,NA,NA,TRBJ1-6,TRBV6-6
TGTGCCAGTAGTGCCACCCCAGGGTCTGAAGCTTTCTTT,CASSATPGSEAFF,NA,NA,TRBJ1-1,TRBV19
TGTGCCAGCAGCTCCGGAGGGAGTGGGAACACTGAAGCTTTCTTT,CASSSGGSGNTEAFF,NA,NA,TRBJ1-1,TRBV7-3
TGCAGTGCTAGAGATCGGATAGGGGCGGGACAGCCCCAGCATTTT,CSARDRIGAGQPQHF,few,NA,TRBJ1-5,TRBV20-1
TGCAGTGCTAGAGATAATCGGGGTGTCACGGAGACCCAGTACTTC,CSARDNRGVTETQYF,NA,NA,TRBJ2-5,TRBV20-1
TGCAGTGCGGAAGGGGACCAGCCGGGTGAAGCTTTCTTT,CSAEGDQPGEAFF,few,NA,TRBJ1-1,TRBV20-1
TGCAGCGCAACGGACAGGGCGTACGAGCAGTACTTC,CSATDRAYEQYF,NA,TRBD1,TRBJ2-7,TRBV29-1
TGTGCCAGCAGTCGGCCTAGCGGGAACACCGGGGAGCTGTTTTTT,CASSRPSGNTGELFF,NA,TRBD2,TRBJ2-2,TRBV27
TGTGCCATCCATGAGGGGGGGATGCAAGAGACCCAGTACTTC,CAIHEGGMQETQYF,once,NA,TRBJ2-5,TRBV10-3
TGTGCCAGCTCACAGATCCGCGGGGAGACCCAGTACTTC,CASSQIRGETQYF,NA,NA,TRBJ2-5,TRBV18
TGTGCCAGCAGCTCCCCGGACTTAGAGACCCAGTACTTC,CASSSPDLETQYF,NA,NA,TRBJ2-5,TRBV5-4
TGCAGTGCTAGAGGTCTAGCGGGGACTTACTACGAGCAGTACTTC,CSARGLAGTYYEQYF,NA,TRBD2,TRBJ2-7,TRBV20-1
TGTGCCAGCAGTCAGGACAGCACACCCCTCCACTTT,CASSQDSTPLHF,NA,NA,TRBJ1-6,TRBV6-1
TGCAGTGCCATTAGCGGGTCACCCACAGATACGCAGTATTTT,CSAISGSPTDTQYF,few,TRBD2,TRBJ2-3,TRBV20-1
TGTGCCAGCAGCTGGGGACGTCTCGGTGACGGGTACGAGCAGTACTTC,CASSWGRLGDGYEQYF,NA,NA,TRBJ2-7,TRBV11-2
TGTGCCAGCAGTTCTACCCCAACGCAGCCCCAGCATTTT,CASSSTPTQPQHF,NA,NA,TRBJ1-5,TRBV7-2
TGTGCCAGCAGCCCAGACAGGGGAGGCGAGCAGTACTTC,CASSPDRGGEQYF,few,TRBD1,TRBJ2-7,TRBV7-9
TGCAGTGCGGGTCCTAGCGGGGGGATCCAAGAGACCCAGTACTTC,CSAGPSGGIQETQYF,NA,TRBD2,TRBJ2-5,TRBV20-1
TGTGCCAGCACCCGAATAGCGGGGGGGCGGGGCGGGGAGCTGTTTTTT,CASTRIAGGRGGELFF,NA,TRBD2,TRBJ2-2,TRBV7-2
TGTGCCAGCAGTCGTCAAGCGGGGGGAGGGACAGATACGCAGTATTTT,CASSRQAGGGTDTQYF,NA,TRBD2,TRBJ2-3,TRBV6-1